This T cell receptor (beta chain) was captured by sequencing in a study of blood T cells in healthy people across ages (dated by TCRdb to about 2015). Context from the whole study: In model experiments, template switching captured about one uniquely barcoded TCR beta cDNA molecule for every two T cells. Age-related changes in TCR beta repertoire diversity were measured in the study by deep sequencing normalized with unique cDNA molecular identifiers. Donors were grouped into four age groups: young (average roughly 17 years), middle-aged (roughly 38), aged (about 60) and long-lived (just over 80). To avoid experimental bias, donors of different ages were randomly spread across the sequencing lanes. For two donors (one aged 18 to 30 and one aged 80 or older), the study analyzed two additional independent replicas of 1 million unique cDNA reads from the same blood draw. The research as a whole found: Compared with the aged group, more naive CD4+ T cells, fewer expanded clones and increased TCR diversity were shown by the long-lived group, suggesting age selection. There was a strong correlation between observed TCR beta diversity and the percentage of naive T cells measured by flow cytometry. Because profiling used bulk unsorted PBMCs, naive and antigen-experienced compartments could not be compared conclusively. Estimates of total diversity from one million sequenced T cells were regarded as lower bounds and underestimates. Donor CMV infection status was unknown, potentially confounding age-related changes in expanded clonotypes. Observed TCR beta diversity per million T cells fell roughly linearly with age, and a significant reduction was already apparent by age approximately 40.

Concerning this clonotype: Its antigen has not been determined. No clone much larger than this one lies a single base away; base qualities are absent.

Library preparation used 5' RACE. Reads for this sample came from an Illumina HiSeq 2500. A second PCR of roughly 7 to 11 cycles was performed with a sample-barcoded 5' primer and a J-beta primer mix. A unique molecular identifier was introduced onto each TCR beta cDNA molecule by a template-switch 5' adaptor carrying 12 random nucleotides. Each sample yielded at least 2.5 million CDR3-containing paired-end reads. The Mint cDNA synthesis kit, primed by a TRBC-specific oligonucleotide, was used to synthesize first-strand cDNA from all RNA. Following uracil-DNA glycosylase treatment, a first 18-cycle PCR with universal primers M1SS and BC2_uni_R was performed on all cDNA. The published analysis was carried out like this. Each sample was normalized by randomly selecting 1 million high-quality reads, each carrying a distinct molecular identifier. Reads sharing molecular identifiers were discarded rather than binned into consensus sequences. CDR3 identification, clonotype clustering and error correction used MiTCR with a Q25 quality threshold and the strictest error-elimination algorithm. A nonparametric unseen species model with Euler transformation was used to estimate lower-bound total TCR beta diversity. The raw public data were reprocessed by TCRdb itself: fastp quality trimming at Q25, MiXCR clonotype calling, in-frame beta chains only. Entries are consolidated by CDR3 protein sequence, retaining the most common genes and DNA. TCRdb's processing, not the authors' own work, is the source of the V and J calls. The sample table shows some 1.5 million distinct CDR3 sequences, and approximately 43% are seen once. The ten most abundant clones make up around 4% of the sample.

Between the V and J ends, shortened by 7 bases and 6 bases respectively, the junction contains 23 bases. Taken from the germline V gene, the CDR1 and CDR2 loops are SGHTA and FQGNSA. Taken from cysteine to phenylalanine, the CDR3 has 16 residues. The only DNA kept is the CDR3, 48 bases in frame from the first base. The donors were 40 or so Caucasian individuals from Russia, aged 6 to 90 years, who were systemically healthy. Each donor gave ten milliliters of peripheral blood, drawn into EDTA-treated Vacutainer tubes. Ficoll-Paque density-gradient centrifugation was used to isolate PBMCs, with at least 7 million per sample. Total RNA, at least 6 micrograms per sample, was extracted from PBMCs with Trizol reagent. For every donor, flow cytometry on a PBMC aliquot measured the percentage of naive CD45RAhigh/CD27high T cells.

Sequencing was carried out using blood. The chain links TRBV7-2 with TRBJ2-3; TRBD1 might be the D gene, on 5 matching bases. The TCR was taken from a young woman in good health. The CDR3 is CASTNGNVGQADTQYF. The DNA reads as follows: TGTGCCAGCACCAACGGAAACGTGGGGCAGGCGGATACGCAGTATTTT.